The clone carrying this T cell receptor beta chain has just a few counts. Its target is unknown. Fresh 10 ml peripheral blood yielded PBMCs. This sample is drawn from a study of T cells in Graves' hyperthyroidism and ophthalmopathy. Study-level results: Most expanded thyroid clonotypes above 0.001 recurred in blood.

RNA transcripts provided the source from which TCR beta CDR3 regions were amplified. The primer set for the first-round RT-PCR of the TCR CDR3 was HTBI. MiXCR, applied by TCRdb to the multiplex PCR reads, yields one record per CDR3 protein. This table has some 490,000 distinct CDR3 sequences, under 25% appearing once. Trimming at V came to 2 bases and at J to 2 bases, leaving 6 bases not matched to a gene. The CDR3 consists of 16 residues. CDR1 MNHEY and CDR2 SVGAGI come from the germline V gene. The sequence was collected from a woman in her 70s with Graves' ophthalmopathy. The rearrangement uses TRBV6-5 and TRBJ1-3, with 7 bases lining up with TRBD1. The sample consisted of blood. In nucleotides, the CDR3 is TGTGCCAGCAGTTACCCCGGGACAGCCGCTGGAAACACCATATATTTT. Protein: CASSYPGTAAGNTIYF.